Below, 15 T cell receptor beta chains from the same sample are listed, as sequenced in a study of Graves' ophthalmopathy and Graves' hyperthyroidism. RNA transcripts provided the template for amplifying TCR beta CDR3 regions. RT-PCR with HTBI primers came first, then second-round multiplex PCR. MiXCR, run by TCRdb on the multiplex PCR reads, gives a single entry per CDR3 protein. The sample lists 600,000 to 700,000 distinct CDR3 sequences; 35% to 50% were seen once. Sequenced material: peripheral blood. All receptors derive from an adult man with Graves' ophthalmopathy.

This rearrangement joins TRBV2 to TRBJ2-2; 15 nucleotides match TRBD2. The ends lost 6 bases at V and 2 bases at J; junction bases unmatched: 4. The CDR3 extends over 17 amino acids. CDR1 is SNHLY, CDR2 FYNNEI, per germline. The CDR3 loop reads CASRGTSGGINTGELFF. CDR3 DNA sequence: TGTGCCAGCAGGGGGACTAGCGGGGGGATAAACACCGGGGAGCTGTTTTTT.

The sample holds many counts of this clonotype. The rearrangement joins TRBV7-9 to TRBJ1-1; the D is unclear. This CDR3 region has 13 residues. Germline CDR1 is SEHNR and CDR2 is FQNEAQ (reference sequence). Between the trimmed V and J ends, which lost 4 bases and 8 bases, there was a span of 14 bases. CDR3 sequence (DNA): TGTGCCAGCAGCTCCTGGAGAGAAGGAGAAGCTTTCTTT. This encodes CASSSWREGEAFF. The variable domain in full, with the rest retrieved from reference TRBV7-9 and TRBJ1-1, is DTGVSQNPRHKITKRGQNVTFRCDPISEHNRLYWYRQTLGQGPEFLTYFQNEAQLEKSRLLSDRFSAERPKGSFSTLEIQRTEQGDSAMYLCASSSWREGEAFFGQGTRLTVV.

This sequence joins TRBV4-1 and TRBJ1-5; D gene ambiguous. Trimming removed 1 base from V and 0 bases from J, with 13 bases in between. The germline V gene has CDR1 MGHRA and CDR2 YSYEKL. This CDR3 has 17 amino acids. The CDR3 bases are TGCGCCAGCAGCCAAGTTCCCGGCCAGGATAGCAATCAGCCCCAGCATTTT. This sequence encodes CASSQVPGQDSNQPQHF.

This clonotype was seen at least ten times. The chain joins TRBV5-1 to TRBJ2-5; D is ambiguous. Per germline, CDR1 SGHRS and CDR2 YFSETQ. V was pared by 0 bases and J by 1 base, with 10 bases between. This CDR3 is built from 15 residues. Written as DNA, the CDR3 is TGCGCCAGCAGCTTGGAGGCTTCGGGCCAAGAGACCCAGTACTTC. It is translated as CASSLEASGQETQYF.

The CDR3 DNA is TGTGCCAGCGGTAGGACAGGGACAAATTCACCCCTCCACTTT. Its translation: CASGRTGTNSPLHF. This chain links TRBV25-1 with TRBJ1-6, with 8 bases that match TRBD1. After removal of 8 bases from V and 7 bases from J, the junction contained 7 bases not matched to a gene. CDR3 length: 14 residues. Per the germline V gene, CDR1 is MGHDK and CDR2 is SYGVNS.

J is TRBJ1-2 and V is TRBV25-1, with D possibly being TRBD1 (5 bases). This CDR3 spans 15 amino acids. V was trimmed by 4 bases and J by 7 bases, leaving 19 bases between them. CDR1 is MGHDK and CDR2 is SYGVNS in the germline V gene. CDR3 coding DNA: TGTGCCAGCAGTGGCCCCTCCTATCAGGGCACTGGCTACACCTTC. This translates into CASSGPSYQGTGYTF.

This clonotype was seen more than once but under ten times. The chain recombines TRBV7-8 with TRBJ2-5; 8 bases align to TRBD2. Losses at the gene ends were 4 bases for V and 3 bases for J; bases not matched to a gene: 4. The CDR3 is 14 amino acids. Germline V CDR1 and CDR2: SGHVS, FQNEAQ. CDR3 sequence reads: CASSSSLAEETQYF. CDR3 coding DNA: TGTGCCAGCAGCTCCTCACTAGCGGAAGAGACCCAGTACTTC.

Many counts were recorded for this clonotype. The chain couples TRBV12-3 or TRBV12-4 to TRBJ2-7; D is unclear. The CDR3 consists of 15 residues. V was clipped by 2 bases and J by 5 bases, with 16 bases between them. Written as DNA, the CDR3 is TGTGCCAGCAGTTTAAAGGCAGTCGGTAAGGACGAGCAGTACTTC. This translates into CASSLKAVGKDEQYF.

The rearrangement uses TRBV9 and TRBJ2-5, with D uncertain. The CDR3 length is 14 residues. V was pared by 0 bases and J by 5 bases, with 11 bases between. Germline V gene sequence: CDR1 SGDLS, CDR2 YYNGEE. The CDR3 DNA reads TGTGCCAGCAGCGTAGATCTAGTTGGGGAGACCCAGTACTTC. Its translation is CASSVDLVGETQYF.

Comment on this clonotype: This may come from a read error, since a much larger clone is one base off. The conserved closing phenylalanine or tryptophan is absent in this CDR3, likely reflecting a read error. This chain joins TRBV20-1 and TRBJ1-2; 7 bases are shared with TRBD1. V gave up 0 bases and J gave up 10 bases; unmatched junction bases: 11. Germline CDR1 DFQATT, CDR2 SNEGSKA (reference sequence). The CDR3 extends over 14 amino acids. The CDR3 loop reads CSARDRRTGVDYTL. The CDR3 DNA follows: TGCAGTGCTAGAGATCGCCGGACAGGTGTGGACTACACCCTC.

The V call is TRBV25-1, the J call TRBJ2-7; TRBD1 matches 7 bases. CDR3 length equals 16 residues. The germline CDR1 and CDR2 sequences are MGHDK and SYGVNS. Trimming removed 8 bases from V and 5 bases from J; junction bases left unmatched: 18. In DNA form, the CDR3 reads TGTGCCAGCTCACCACCGAATACAGGGGATCCCCACGAGCAGTACTTC. Protein: CASSPPNTGDPHEQYF.

This clonotype was counted many times. The chain uses TRBV4-1 and TRBJ1-5, with D tentatively TRBD1 (5 bases). Germline V gene data show CDR1 as MGHRA and CDR2 as YSYEKL. The length of the CDR3 is 14 residues. V lost 4 bases to trimming and J lost 5 bases, with 12 bases between them. The DNA of the CDR3 is TGCGCCAGCAGCCTCCAGGGTGCGGATCAGCCCCAGCATTTT. It encodes CASSLQGADQPQHF.

In this sample, this clonotype turned up many times. Written as DNA, the CDR3 is TGCGCCAGCAGACCCTCTGAAGAGACCCAGTACTTC. Protein product: CASRPSEETQYF. The chain couples TRBV5-1 to TRBJ2-5; D is unclear. CDR3 size: 12 residues. Germline-derived CDR1 and CDR2 are SGHRS and YFSETQ. The V and J ends lost 5 bases and 3 bases respectively, with 8 bases between them.

To note about this clonotype: Compared with germline, one end of the junction differs, possibly owing to a read error. The chain is built from TRBV7-6 and TRBJ2-2; TRBD2 matches at 11 bases. The CDR3 length is 17 residues. Per germline, CDR1 SGHVS and CDR2 FNYEAQ. In DNA form, the CDR3 reads TGTGCCAGCAGCTTACTAGCGGGGGGCGTTAACACCGGGGAGCTGCTTTTT. It yields the protein CASSLLAGGVNTGELLF.

This clonotype was seen ten or more times. V and J are TRBV7-4 and TRBJ2-7; a possible D gene is TRBD1 (6 bases). Germline assignment: CDR1 SGHVT and CDR2 SQSDAQ. V was clipped by 6 bases and J by 2 bases, with 17 bases between them. The CDR3 consists of 15 residues. In DNA form, the CDR3 reads TGTGCCAGCAGTCATGCTGGACAGAAACCCTACGAGCAGTACTTC. Residues: CASSHAGQKPYEQYF.